This entry features one T cell receptor (beta chain) sequence. The data belong to a study of blood T cell repertoires in COVID-19. Overall study context: Sites across the United States, Italy and Spain contributed samples from acute and convalescent COVID-19. PBMCs, B-cell-depleted T cells, or T cells provided the cDNA or gDNA that made up the material.

Original data processing: Estimation of nucleated cell counts was performed using reference gene primer amplification. The table came from immunoSEQ multiplex PCR; TCRdb's copy has only in-frame clones and leaves some out. That table gives V, J and clone size, and the DNA gave D and trimming. In the table there are fewer than 300,000 clones, about 80% of which are singletons. CDR1 is MNHEY, CDR2 SMNVEV, per germline (reference sequence). This CDR3 is built from 16 residues. V was pared by 3 bases and J by 0 bases, with 14 bases between. V usage is TRBV27 and J usage is TRBJ1-1; TRBD1 might be the D (6 bases). Sequencing was carried out using peripheral blood. The sequence was obtained from a woman over 75 with acute or convalescent COVID-19. CDR3 DNA: TGTGCCAGCAGTTTTTCCGCCCACAGGGTGAACACTGAAGCTTTCTTT. Translation: CASSFSAHRVNTEAFF.